In this sample, the clone carrying this T cell receptor beta chain turned up a few times. Its antigen is still unknown. The sample originates from a study of identical twins. General study points: Potential partial confounding of zero-insertion analyses by invariant MAIT and iNKT cells was noted. Findings depended on cross-sectional statistics rather than tracking the same donors. Out-of-frame beta chain sequences displayed weaker excess sharing between twins.

MiXCR, applied by TCRdb to the 5' RACE reads, yields one record per CDR3 protein. The repertoire has more than 200,000 distinct CDR3 sequences, around an eighth of them found once; the top ten carry 8.8%. Germline V gene data show CDR1 as SGHVS and CDR2 as FQNEAQ. V was clipped by 5 bases and J by 4 bases, with 12 bases between them. The CDR3 contains 13 residues. The V gene is TRBV7-8, the J gene TRBJ2-7, with D perhaps matching TRBD1 (5 bases). This receptor was identified in a woman between 18 and 29 years old in good health. Sequencing was performed on memory (CD45RO+) T cells sorted from blood. The CDR3 region has the DNA TGTGCCAGCAGCACCCCGACAGCTTACGAGCAGTACTTC. Translated, it gives CASSTPTAYEQYF.